Each of the 29 T cell receptor beta chains below was sequenced from the same sample in a study of blood T cell repertoires in COVID-19. Measured with immunoSEQ multiplex PCR; TCRdb has only the in-frame clones, and not every one. The sample carries around 63,000 clones, over 75% recorded once. The specimen sequenced was peripheral blood. All receptors come from a man in his 60s with acute or convalescent COVID-19.

This rearrangement joins TRBV18 to TRBJ2-1, with a possible D match to TRBD1 (6 bases). Trimming shortened V by 0 bases and J by 6 bases, and 15 bases separated the two germline ends. Germline V gene data show CDR1 as KGHSH and CDR2 as LQKENI. There are 16 residues in the CDR3. In DNA, the CDR3 is TGTGCCAGCTCACCACCTACAGGGACGGTAGTCAATGAGCAGTTCTTC. Translation: CASSPPTGTVVNEQFF.

The J gene is TRBJ1-1, the V gene TRBV15; a weak D match, TRBD1 (5 bases). CDR3 length equals 14 residues. CDR1 LNHNV and CDR2 YYDKDF come from the germline V gene (reference sequence). The ends were cut back, 1 base at V and 1 base at J, with 7 bases in the middle. The CDR3 DNA reads TGTGCCACCAGCAGAGTGACAGCGAACACTGAAGCTTTCTTT. It encodes CATSRVTANTEAFF. The full variable domain, in which reference TRBV15 and TRBJ1-1 provide the parts outside the CDR3, is DAMVIQNPRYQVTQFGKPVTLSCSQTLNHNVMYWYQQKSSQAPKLLFHYYDKDFNNEADTPDNFQSRRPNTSFCFLDIRSPGLGDTAMYLCATSRVTANTEAFFGQGTRLTVV.

The rearrangement uses TRBV6-6 and TRBJ1-1; no definite D call. CDR1 MNHNY and CDR2 SVGAGI come from the germline V gene (reference sequence). Trimming removed 0 bases from V and 0 bases from J, with 5 bases in between. This CDR3 spans 14 amino acids. DNA of the CDR3: TGTGCCAGCAGTTACTCGGAGCTGAACACTGAAGCTTTCTTT. The encoded protein is CASSYSELNTEAFF.

This clone was recorded only once. The V gene is TRBV27, the J gene TRBJ1-6, with 9 bases that match TRBD1. The CDR3 runs 13 residues. The V segment lost 6 bases and the J segment 9 bases; nucleotides outside the gene matches: 3. CDR1 is MNHEY and CDR2 is SMNVEV in the germline V gene (reference sequence). The CDR3 DNA is TGTGCCAGCAGCCAACAGGGGGCTTCACCCCTCCACTTT. Translated, it gives CASSQQGASPLHF.

This chain uses TRBV27 with TRBJ2-7; 7 nucleotides agree with TRBD1. CDR3 length: 17 amino acids. The V gene end was trimmed by 2 bases and the J gene end by 3 bases; junction bases not matched to a gene: 13. Germline V gene sequence: CDR1 MNHEY, CDR2 SMNVEV (reference sequence). CDR3 bases: TGTGCCAGCAGTTTACTAGGTGTGGGACAGCGCTTCTACGAGCAGTACTTC. It specifies CASSLLGVGQRFYEQYF.

This clone was detected only a few times. The V call is TRBV5-6, the J call TRBJ1-2; TRBD1 agrees at 7 bases. Losses at the gene ends were 4 bases for V and 6 bases for J; bases not matched to a gene: 12. The CDR3 has 15 amino acids. Per germline, CDR1 SGHDT and CDR2 YYEEEE. The CDR3 reads CASSRADREWDGYTF. The CDR3 region has the DNA TGTGCCAGCAGCCGAGCTGACAGGGAGTGGGATGGCTACACCTTC.

This chain's CDR3 is CSVEQGAKNIQYF. Here the CDR3 DNA reads TGCAGCGTTGAACAGGGGGCCAAAAACATTCAGTACTTC. This rearrangement joins TRBV29-1 to TRBJ2-4, with D tentatively TRBD1 (6 bases). This CDR3 contains 13 residues. The V gene lost 2 bases and the J gene lost 1 base, with 6 bases spanning the gap. The germline gives CDR1 SQVTM, CDR2 ANQGSEA.

This clone was recorded once. This rearrangement joins TRBV19 to TRBJ1-2; TRBD1 is a possible D gene (5 bases). V was trimmed by 4 bases and J by 4 bases, leaving 16 bases between them. The CDR3 has 15 residues. CDR1 is LNHDA and CDR2 is SQIVND in the germline V gene (reference sequence). CDR3 region: CASSSAGGVFYGYTF. CDR3 nucleotide sequence: TGTGCCAGTAGTAGCGCCGGGGGGGTTTTCTATGGCTACACCTTC.

DNA for the CDR3: TGTGCCAGCAGCTTAAGGGGTAGAGGAAACACCATATATTTT. Amino acids: CASSLRGRGNTIYF. The chain employs TRBV11-2 and TRBJ1-3; TRBD1 is a possible D gene (5 bases). Germline CDR1 reads SGHAT; CDR2 reads FQNNGV. The CDR3 has 14 amino acids. Trimming took off 2 bases at V and 4 bases at J, with 9 bases between the two ends.

This clone appeared a single time. V is TRBV9 and J is TRBJ1-1; TRBD1 might be the D (5 bases). The CDR3 covers 11 residues. In germline, CDR1 is SGDLS, CDR2 YYNGEE. Trimming cost V 3 bases and J 8 bases, with 8 bases left between them. As DNA, the CDR3 is TGTGCCAGCAGCGGCCAGGGAGAAGCTTTCTTT. Residues: CASSGQGEAFF.

V gene TRBV25-1 combines with J gene TRBJ1-4; D remains unclear. The CDR3 covers 15 residues. The V end was cut by 0 bases, the J end by 8 bases, with 13 bases between. The germline gives CDR1 MGHDK, CDR2 SYGVNS. The CDR3 DNA is TGTGCCAGCAGTGAATATGTTGGCAATCTGGAAAAACTGTTTTTT. Amino acid sequence: CASSEYVGNLEKLFF. Together with reference TRBV25-1 and TRBJ1-4, the CDR3 gives the full variable domain: EADIYQTPRYLVIGTGKKITLECSQTMGHDKMYWYQQDPGMELHLIHYSYGVNSTEKGDLSSESTVSRIRTEHFPLTLESARPSHTSQYLCASSEYVGNLEKLFFGSGTQLSVL.

The V call is TRBV6-5, the J call TRBJ2-5, with 11 nucleotides matching TRBD2. This CDR3 spans 13 amino acids. V was pared by 7 bases and J by 3 bases, with 1 base of the junction left unmatched. Germline V gene sequence: CDR1 MNHEY, CDR2 SVGAGI. The CDR3 is CASMGLAEETQYF. The CDR3 DNA follows: TGTGCCAGCATGGGACTAGCGGAAGAGACCCAGTACTTC.

This rearrangement joins TRBV6-5 to TRBJ2-6, with D possibly TRBD2 on 6 matching bases. This CDR3 is built from 16 residues. V lost 4 bases and J 0 bases, leaving 10 bases between the germline ends. Germline CDR1 and CDR2: MNHEY and SVGAGI. The CDR3 region has the DNA TGTGCCAGCAGTTCGGGACTGAGCTCTGGGGCCAACGTCCTGACTTTC. As protein: CASSSGLSSGANVLTF.

CDR3 nucleotide sequence: TGCGCCAGCAGCCAGGGGACAGGGAGGGAGACCCAGTACTTC. It encodes CASSQGTGRETQYF. The V gene is TRBV4-1, the J gene TRBJ2-5; 9 positions match TRBD1. CDR1 and CDR2 (germline): MGHRA, YSYEKL. V shed 3 bases, J shed 5 bases, and the junction held 4 bases outside the gene matches. This CDR3 has 14 residues.

This chain links TRBV30 with TRBJ1-1; no firm D call. The CDR3 consists of 13 residues. CDR1 GTSNPN and CDR2 SVGIG come from the germline V gene (reference sequence). The V end was cut by 2 bases, the J end by 0 bases, with 7 bases between. CDR3 amino acids: CAWSYGLNTEAFF. DNA for the CDR3: TGTGCCTGGAGTTACGGTTTGAACACTGAAGCTTTCTTT.

This chain uses TRBV3-1 (or the pseudogene TRBV3-2) with TRBJ2-5, with 8 nucleotides matching TRBD1. With V trimmed by 3 bases and J by 5 bases, 8 bases remained unmatched. Germline V CDR1 and CDR2: LGHDT, YNNKEL (reference sequence). The length of the CDR3 is 15 residues. The CDR3 bases are TGTGCCAGCAGCCACGTTGCAGGGGGCGGGGAGACCCAGTACTTC. This codes for CASSHVAGGGETQYF.

This sequence joins TRBV19 and TRBJ1-5, with TRBD1 matching over 12 bases. The trim removed 7 bases at V and 2 bases at J, leaving 18 bases unmatched. Germline V gene data show CDR1 as LNHDA and CDR2 as SQIVND (reference sequence). This CDR3 spans 20 amino acids. The CDR3 nucleotides read TGTGCCAGTACTTCGATATGGGTCACCGGGACAGGGGGCGGCAATCAGCCCCAGCATTTT. Protein: CASTSIWVTGTGGGNQPQHF.

V and J are TRBV6-6 and TRBJ1-4; the D gene is possibly TRBD1 (5 bases). Trimming pared 6 bases from V and 0 bases from J, leaving 11 bases between. The CDR3 loop spans 15 amino acids. Per germline, CDR1 MNHNY and CDR2 SVGAGI (reference sequence). The CDR3 sequence: CASSTGIATNEKLFF. Written as DNA, the CDR3 is TGTGCCAGCAGCACAGGAATTGCAACTAATGAAAAACTGTTTTTT.

V and J are TRBV6-6 and TRBJ2-3, with TRBD2 identical over 8 bases. V shed 6 bases and J 2 bases; nucleotides not matched to a gene: 7. The CDR3 consists of 15 residues. Per germline, CDR1 MNHNY and CDR2 SVGAGI (reference sequence). The chain's CDR3 is CASSSSGSPTDTQYF. CDR3 nucleotide sequence: TGTGCCAGCAGCTCGAGCGGGAGCCCCACAGATACGCAGTATTTT.

The chain carries TRBV14 and TRBJ1-1; D gene unclear. With 2 bases removed from V and 0 bases from J, the gap between germline ends came to 13 bases. CDR1 SGHDN and CDR2 FVKESK come from the germline V gene. CDR3 size: 16 residues. For the CDR3, the DNA is TGTGCCAGCAGCCAATACCAAACAAGAATGAACACTGAAGCTTTCTTT. Amino acid sequence: CASSQYQTRMNTEAFF.

This chain links TRBV18 with TRBJ2-1, with D maybe TRBD1 (6 bases). Trimming stripped 5 bases from V and 5 bases from J, with 13 bases between. Germline CDR1 and CDR2: KGHSH and LQKENI. The CDR3 has 14 amino acids. The chain's CDR3 is CASSEGQLDNEQFF. The DNA for the CDR3 is TGTGCCAGCTCAGAAGGACAGCTTGACAATGAGCAGTTCTTC.

The chain links TRBV9 to TRBJ1-2; weak D call: TRBD1 (5 bases). CDR3 length: 10 residues. Trimming removed 7 bases from V and 8 bases from J, with 9 bases in between. Looked up from germline, CDR1 is SGDLS and CDR2 is YYNGEE. CDR3 loop: CASGGKGYTF. In DNA form, the CDR3 reads TGTGCCAGCGGGGGGAAGGGCTACACCTTC.

This chain joins TRBV18 and TRBJ1-3; a weak D match, TRBD1 (6 bases). This CDR3 spans 15 amino acids. The germline CDR1 and CDR2 sequences are KGHSH and LQKENI. The V and J ends lost 6 bases and 4 bases respectively, with 16 bases between them. Here the CDR3 DNA reads TGTGCCAGCTCCACCTACAGGGACGAAGGAAACACCATATATTTT. Its protein is CASSTYRDEGNTIYF.

This chain uses TRBV29-1 with TRBJ2-3; TRBD2 matches 11 bases. Trimming removed 7 bases from V and 4 bases from J; junction bases left unmatched: 7. Germline V CDR1 and CDR2: SQVTM, ANQGSEA. The CDR3 loop spans 14 amino acids. The chain's CDR3 is CSATTSGVSDTQYF. CDR3 nucleotide sequence: TGCAGCGCTACGACTAGCGGGGTCTCAGATACGCAGTATTTT.

The V call is TRBV2, the J call TRBJ1-5, with TRBD1 matching 8 bases. Germline-derived CDR1 and CDR2 are SNHLY and FYNNEI. This CDR3 is 16 amino acids long. The junction had 4 bases not matched to a gene; V was cut back by 2 bases and J by 1 base. CDR3 bases: TGTGCCAGCAGTGAACAGGGGGCGCGAAGCAATCAGCCCCAGCATTTT. Protein product: CASSEQGARSNQPQHF.

J is TRBJ1-1 and V is TRBV7-2; D uncertain. The germline V gene has CDR1 SGHTA and CDR2 FQGNSA. The CDR3 contains 15 residues. V was shortened by 1 base and J by 4 bases, with 13 bases between the two germline ends. CDR3 residues: CASSLGNGPSTEAFF. The DNA of the CDR3 is TGTGCCAGCAGCTTAGGTAATGGGCCGAGCACTGAAGCTTTCTTT.

V and J are TRBV12-3 or TRBV12-4 and TRBJ2-3; 10 bases map to TRBD2. Unmatched junction bases numbered 5, after V lost 6 bases and J lost 8 bases. This CDR3 contains 13 residues. CDR3 sequence: CASRSGGATTQYF. The CDR3 region has the DNA TGTGCCAGCAGGAGCGGGGGGGCAACTACGCAGTATTTT.

This chain joins TRBV20-1 and TRBJ1-2; D gene ambiguous. CDR1 and CDR2 (germline): DFQATT, SNEGSKA (reference sequence). Between the trimmed V and J ends, which lost 3 bases and 6 bases, there was a span of 14 bases. This CDR3 region has 13 residues. The CDR3 DNA sequence: TGCAGTGCTAGTACCCCAGGTCCCAATGGCTACACCTTC. Translation gives CSASTPGPNGYTF.

The rearrangement joins TRBV9 to TRBJ1-4; D possibly corresponds to TRBD1 (6 bases). The CDR3 has 15 amino acids. Germline V lookup: CDR1 SGDLS, CDR2 YYNGEE. Deletions cut 2 bases from V and 2 bases from J, with 10 bases between. Here the CDR3 reads CASSVAGATNEKLFF. The CDR3 DNA reads as TGTGCCAGCAGCGTTGCGGGGGCGACTAATGAAAAACTGTTTTTT. The variable domain in full, with the rest retrieved from reference TRBV9 and TRBJ1-4, is DSGVTQTPKHLITATGQRVTLRCSPRSGDLSVYWYQQSLDQGLQFLIQYYNGEERAKGNILERFSAQQFPDLHSELNLSSLELGDSALYFCASSVAGATNEKLFFGSGTQLSVL.